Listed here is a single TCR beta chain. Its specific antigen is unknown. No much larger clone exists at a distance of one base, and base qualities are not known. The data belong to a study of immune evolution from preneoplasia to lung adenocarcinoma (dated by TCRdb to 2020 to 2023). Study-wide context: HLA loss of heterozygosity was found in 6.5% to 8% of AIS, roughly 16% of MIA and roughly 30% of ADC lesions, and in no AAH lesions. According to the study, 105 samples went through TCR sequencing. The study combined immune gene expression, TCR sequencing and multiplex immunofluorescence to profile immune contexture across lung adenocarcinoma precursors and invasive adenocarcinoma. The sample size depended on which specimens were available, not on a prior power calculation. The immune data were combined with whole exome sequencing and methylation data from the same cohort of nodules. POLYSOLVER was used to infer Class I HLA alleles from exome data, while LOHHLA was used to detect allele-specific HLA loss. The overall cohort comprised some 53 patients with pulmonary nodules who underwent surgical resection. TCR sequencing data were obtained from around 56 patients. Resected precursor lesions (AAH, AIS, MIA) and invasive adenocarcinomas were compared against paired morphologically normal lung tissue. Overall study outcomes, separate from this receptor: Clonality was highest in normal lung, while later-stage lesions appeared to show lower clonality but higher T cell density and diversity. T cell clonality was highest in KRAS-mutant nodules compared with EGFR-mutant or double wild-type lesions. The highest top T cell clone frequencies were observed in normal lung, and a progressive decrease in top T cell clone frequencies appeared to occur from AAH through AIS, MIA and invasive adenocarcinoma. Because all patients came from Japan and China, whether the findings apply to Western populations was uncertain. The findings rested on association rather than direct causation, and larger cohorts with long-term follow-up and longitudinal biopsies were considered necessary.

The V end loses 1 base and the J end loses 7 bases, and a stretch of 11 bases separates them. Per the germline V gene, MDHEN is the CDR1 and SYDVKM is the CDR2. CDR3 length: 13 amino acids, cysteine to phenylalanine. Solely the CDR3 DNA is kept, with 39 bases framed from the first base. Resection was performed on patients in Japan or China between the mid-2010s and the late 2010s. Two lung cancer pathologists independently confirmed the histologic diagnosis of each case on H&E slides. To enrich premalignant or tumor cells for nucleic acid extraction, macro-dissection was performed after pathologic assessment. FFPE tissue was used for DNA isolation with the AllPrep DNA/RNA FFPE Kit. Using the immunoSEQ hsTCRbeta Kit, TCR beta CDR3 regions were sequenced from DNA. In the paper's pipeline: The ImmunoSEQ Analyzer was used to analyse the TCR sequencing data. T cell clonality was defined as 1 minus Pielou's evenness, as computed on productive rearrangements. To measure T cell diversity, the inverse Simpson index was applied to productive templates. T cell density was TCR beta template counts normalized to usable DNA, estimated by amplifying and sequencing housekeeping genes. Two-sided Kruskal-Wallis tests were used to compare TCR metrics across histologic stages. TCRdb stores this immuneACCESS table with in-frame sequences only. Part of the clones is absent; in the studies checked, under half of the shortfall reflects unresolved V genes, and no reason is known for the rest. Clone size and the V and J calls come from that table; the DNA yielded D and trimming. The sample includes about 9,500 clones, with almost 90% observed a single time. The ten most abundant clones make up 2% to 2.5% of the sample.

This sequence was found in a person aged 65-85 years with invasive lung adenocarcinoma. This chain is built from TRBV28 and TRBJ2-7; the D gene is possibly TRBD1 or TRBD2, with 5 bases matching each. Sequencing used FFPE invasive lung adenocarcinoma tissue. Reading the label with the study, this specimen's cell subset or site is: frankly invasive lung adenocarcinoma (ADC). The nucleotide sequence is TGTGCCAGCAGTTTATCATCGAGGGGTGAGCAGTACTTC. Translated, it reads CASSLSSRGEQYF.